This T cell receptor (beta chain) was identified in a study (dated by TCRdb to about 2013). This clonotype was found once. There is no known antigen for this receptor. Base qualities are missing; no much larger clone stands one base away. On its own, one read is weak support. Instrument used: Illumina Genome Analyzer IIx. TCRdb's own reprocessing of the public reads used fastp at Q25 and MiXCR and kept productive beta chains. CDR3 protein sequences are deduplicated, and each keeps its most common genes and DNA. This sample gives about 7,000 distinct CDR3 sequences in total; roughly 32% of them show up just once. The ten largest clones capture roughly 23% of the sample. V is pared back by 0 bases and J by 1 base, with 12 bases lying between the germline termini. From cysteine to phenylalanine, the CDR3 is 17 amino acids long. CDR3 DNA is the only sequence kept; it has 51 bases, read in frame from the first base. CDR1 is given as LGHNA and CDR2 as YNFKEQ, both from the germline V gene.

This sequence originates from a human donor. The source material was blood. Rearrangement joined TRBV4-2 to TRBJ2-2; the D gene assignment is perhaps TRBD1 or TRBD2, with each matching 6 bases. The DNA sequence follows: TGTGCCAGCAGCCAAGATGGGGGCGGGATGAACACCGGGGAGCTGTTTTTT. Translation gives CASSQDGGGMNTGELFF.